The 23 T cell receptor beta chains presented below share a single source sample, sequenced in a study of tumor-infiltrating lymphocytes in oesophageal squamous cell carcinoma (dated by TCRdb to 2016 to 2018). Receptors were amplified or captured by PCR. The instrument was an Illumina HiSeq 2000. TCRdb reanalyzed the raw reads on its own, using fastp at Q25 for trimming and MiXCR for clone calling, and kept in-frame beta chains. Here each entry gathers all rows of one CDR3 protein and keeps the most common genes and DNA. Present in this sample are under 15,000 distinct CDR3 sequences, about 55% of which were seen just once. Less than 40% of the sample is taken by the ten largest. Sequences were obtained from esophageal tumor tissue. These TCRs come from a female donor with esophageal squamous cell carcinoma.

Points on this clonotype: In this CDR3 the conserved last residue, phenylalanine or tryptophan, is missing, so a read error is likely. It is unclear where the CDR3 begins or ends on the DNA, so no DNA is shown, and the CDR3 is as TCRdb lists it. This chain uses TRBV12-3 or TRBV12-4 with TRBJ2-6; the table's D gene call, TRBD1, was not cross checked with the DNA. The CDR3 length is 16 residues, termini included. The CDR3 spells CASSLDGALAEQFFGA.

The rearrangement uses TRBV6-1 and TRBJ2-7, with 8 bases matching TRBD2. TRBJ2-5 explains the end of the DNA better; the J call may be wrong. The CDR3 totals 15 residues. Germline V gene lookup returns CDR1 MNHNS and CDR2 SASEGT. The CDR3 DNA is TGTGCCAGCAGTGAATTGCGACTAGCGCAAGAGACCCAGTACTTC. Encoded protein: CASSELRLAQETQYF.

This clonotype was observed a single time. The final CDR3 position lacks the conserved phenylalanine or tryptophan, pointing to a likely read error. It is unclear where the CDR3 begins or ends on the DNA, so no DNA is shown, and the CDR3 is as TCRdb lists it. This chain joins TRBV7-9 and TRBJ2-3; the table's D call of TRBD1 was not tested on the DNA. The germline CDR1 and CDR2 sequences are SEHNR and FQNEAQ (reference sequence). Inclusive of both ends, the CDR3 amounts to 18 amino acids. This chain's CDR3 is CASSLARGAPNNEQFFGP.

In its sample, this clonotype was seen a few times. This chain links TRBV12-3 or TRBV12-4 with TRBJ2-7; 7 bases are a match to TRBD2. V trimming: 7 bases; J trimming: 7 bases; junction bases outside the gene matches: 13. This CDR3 is 14 amino acids long. The CDR3 coding sequence is TGTGCCAGCACCCGCCGGGGGAGGGGCGTTGAGCAGTACTTC. This encodes CASTRRGRGVEQYF.

The chain joins TRBV7-2 to TRBJ2-3; TRBD2 agrees at 10 bases. After removal of 1 base from V and 2 bases from J, the junction contained 6 bases not matched to a gene. The CDR3 extends over 17 amino acids. In germline, CDR1 is SGHTA, CDR2 FQGNSA. In DNA, the CDR3 is TGTGCCAGCAGCTTAGTAGGGGGACTAGCGTCCACAGATACGCAGTATTTT. Protein: CASSLVGGLASTDTQYF.

The CDR3 nucleotides read TGTGCCAGCAGTTACAAACTAGCTGGTGAGCAGTTCTTC. This translates into CASSYKLAGEQFF. This chain joins TRBV6-6 and TRBJ2-7; possible D gene TRBD2, 6 bases. The DNA matches TRBJ2-1 better at its end, which makes the J call doubtful. From germline, CDR1 is MNHNY and CDR2 SVGAGI (reference sequence). CDR3 length: 13 amino acids.

This clonotype occurred a few times. Since the CDR3 does not end with the conserved phenylalanine or tryptophan, this likely comes from a read error. The DNA is left out, because the CDR3 cannot be placed on it with certainty; the CDR3 is given as TCRdb lists it. V and J are TRBV7-2 and TRBJ2-6; the tabulated D call, TRBD1, remains unverified against the DNA. The germline V gene encodes CDR1 SGHTA and CDR2 FQGNSA. The CDR3 is 16 amino acids long, termini counted. CDR3 residues: CASSLGTDRNIQYFGA.

The CDR3 DNA follows: TGTGCCAGCAGTTTGACGGTGAACACTGAAGCTTTCTTT. Translating gives CASSLTVNTEAFF. The chain recombines TRBV12-3 or TRBV12-4 with TRBJ1-1, with D uncertain. CDR3 size: 13 residues. Trimming shortened V by 3 bases and J by 0 bases, and 5 bases separated the two germline ends.

This clonotype was seen only once. V usage is TRBV7-2 and J usage is TRBJ2-1, with D perhaps matching TRBD1 (6 bases). The J call is doubtful: the DNA matches TRBJ2-7 better. Germline V lookup: CDR1 SGHTA, CDR2 FQGNSA. The length of the CDR3 is 17 residues. CDR3 in amino acids: CASSLPLRDIRFREQYF. The CDR3 DNA reads TGTGCCAGCAGCTTGCCCCTACGGGACATTAGATTTCGGGAGCAGTACTTC.

J is TRBJ2-4 and V is TRBV12-3 or TRBV12-4; D gene uncertain. The V gene lost 6 bases and the J gene lost 4 bases, with 4 bases spanning the gap. CDR3 length equals 11 residues. The CDR3 region is CASSTKNIQYF. The CDR3 DNA reads TGTGCCAGCAGCACGAAAAACATTCAGTACTTC.

This clonotype qualifies as medium-sized (0.01 to 0.1%). The V and J genes are TRBV11-2 and TRBJ2-7; D gene unclear. Per germline, CDR1 SGHAT and CDR2 FQNNGV. Trimming left V 5 bases short and J 2 bases short, with 16 bases between. This CDR3 spans 15 amino acids. The CDR3 loop reads CASSQAGWGTYEQYF. In DNA, the CDR3 is TGTGCCAGCAGCCAAGCCGGGTGGGGAACCTACGAGCAGTACTTC.

V and J are TRBV7-4 and TRBJ1-1; D is unclear. V lost 4 bases and J lost 0, with 9 bases in between. The length of the CDR3 is 14 residues. In germline, CDR1 is SGHVT, CDR2 SQSDAQ. For the CDR3, the DNA is TGTGCCAGCAGCTCTCATGCCCTGAACACTGAAGCTTTCTTT. It codes for CASSSHALNTEAFF.

The table lists this clonotype with a few counts. The chain couples TRBV7-2 to TRBJ2-2, with TRBD1 matching over 8 bases. Trimming cost V 5 bases and J 5 bases; bases outside gene matches: 7. This CDR3 is built from 15 residues. Germline V gene sequence: CDR1 SGHTA, CDR2 FQGNSA. CDR3 loop: CASSPLQGATGELFF. CDR3 in DNA: TGTGCCAGCAGCCCGCTCCAGGGGGCAACCGGGGAGCTGTTTTTT. The variable domain in full, with the rest retrieved from reference TRBV7-2 and TRBJ2-2, is GAGVSQSPSNKVTEKGKDVELRCDPISGHTALYWYRQSLGQGLEFLIYFQGNSAPDKSGLPSDRFSAERTGGSVSTLTIQRTQQEDSAVYLCASSPLQGATGELFFGEGSRLTVL.

The V call is TRBV16, the J call TRBJ2-1, with a possible D match to TRBD2 (5 bases). The CDR3 spans 15 residues. The ends were cut back, 4 bases at V and 2 bases at J, with 12 bases in the middle. Germline CDR1 and CDR2: KGHSY and FQNENV. As DNA, the CDR3 is TGTGCCAGCAGCCCGAACAGCGGAACCTACAATGAGCAGTTCTTC. This gives the protein CASSPNSGTYNEQFF.

J is TRBJ2-7 and V is TRBV6-5; no clear D. The tail of the sequence fits TRBJ2-5 better, so the J call may be wrong. Germline assignment: CDR1 MNHEY and CDR2 SVGAGI. CDR3 length equals 13 residues. This CDR3 is CASSEPWSKTQYF. The CDR3 DNA is TGTGCCAGCAGTGAACCGTGGTCGAAGACCCAGTACTTC.

A few counts support this clonotype. This CDR3 is missing its conserved last phenylalanine or tryptophan, likely due to a read error. The limits of the CDR3 on the DNA are not certain, so only TCRdb's listed CDR3 is given. The chain's CDR3 is CASRESGRDNEQFFGA. The chain carries TRBV12-3 or TRBV12-4 and TRBJ2-6; the DNA was not compared with TRBD2, the D call given in the table. The CDR3 sequence runs 16 residues, both termini included.

Of note for this clonotype: This likely comes from a read error, as the CDR3 has no conserved phenylalanine or tryptophan at its end. The DNA is left out, because the CDR3 cannot be placed on it with certainty; the CDR3 is given as TCRdb lists it. The V gene is TRBV28, the J gene TRBJ1-2; the D call of TRBD1 is as the table states it, not checked on the DNA. CDR1 and CDR2 (germline): MDHEN, SYDVKM. Ends included, the CDR3 has 8 residues. CDR3 amino acids: CASSLFPQ.

V usage is TRBV19 and J usage is TRBJ1-2; D is possibly TRBD1 (6 bases). Germline V gene sequence: CDR1 LNHDA, CDR2 SQIVND (reference sequence). Trimming shortened V by 5 bases and J by 6 bases, and 16 bases separated the two germline ends. This CDR3 has 14 residues. The CDR3 is CASSARRGLDGYTF. DNA of the CDR3: TGTGCCAGTAGTGCCCGCAGGGGATTGGATGGCTACACCTTC.

This clonotype was recorded a few times. The gene calls are TRBV7-2 and TRBJ2-7; no clear D gene. CDR1 and CDR2 (germline): SGHTA, FQGNSA. V lost 1 base and J 2 bases, leaving 9 bases between the germline ends. This CDR3 has 14 amino acids. CDR3 loop: CASSLDGGTYEQYF. In DNA, the CDR3 is TGTGCCAGCAGCTTAGATGGCGGCACCTACGAGCAGTACTTC. Looking up the rest from reference TRBV7-2 and TRBJ2-7 gives the full variable domain: GAGVSQSPSNKVTEKGKDVELRCDPISGHTALYWYRQSLGQGLEFLIYFQGNSAPDKSGLPSDRFSAERTGGSVSTLTIQRTQQEDSAVYLCASSLDGGTYEQYFGPGTRLTVT.

This clonotype was counted a few times. J is TRBJ2-3 and V is TRBV30, with a possible D match to TRBD1 (6 bases). This CDR3 contains 16 residues. In germline, CDR1 is GTSNPN, CDR2 SVGIG (reference sequence). The V end lost 0 bases, the J end lost 3 bases, and 16 bases lay between the germline ends. Here the CDR3 DNA reads TGTGCCTGGAGTGTCAGGCGGGTAAGGGGGACAGATACGCAGTATTTT. Translation gives CAWSVRRVRGTDTQYF. Based on the CDR3 plus reference TRBV30 and TRBJ2-3, the full variable domain is SQTIHQWPATLVQPVGSPLSLECTVEGTSNPNLYWYRQAAGRGLQLLFYSVGIGQISSEVPQNLSASRPQDRQFILSSKKLLLSDSGFYLCAWSVRRVRGTDTQYFGPGTRLTVL.

This chain uses TRBV7-2 with TRBJ2-1; D uncertain. Trimming left V 1 base short and J 7 bases short, with 11 bases between. CDR1 and CDR2 (germline): SGHTA, FQGNSA. The CDR3 is 14 residues long. The CDR3 DNA is TGTGCCAGCAGCTTAGGCTACGTGGGGAATGAGCAGTTCTTC. It codes for CASSLGYVGNEQFF.

This clonotype was seen ten or more times. The gene calls are TRBV28 and TRBJ1-5; 7 bases align to TRBD1. Trimming cost V 10 bases and J 6 bases; bases outside gene matches: 12. The V gene's germline CDR1 is MDHEN and CDR2 SYDVKM. The CDR3 is 14 residues long. For the CDR3, the DNA is TGTGCCACCGACCTTAGGGGGCTTAGTCAGCCCCAGCATTTT. Translation gives CATDLRGLSQPQHF.

This sequence joins TRBV4-2 and TRBJ2-3; TRBD2 matches 12 bases. The J call may be faulty, since TRBJ2-7 better matches the DNA end. Germline V gene data show CDR1 as LGHNA and CDR2 as YNFKEQ. CDR3 length: 17 amino acids. CDR3 in amino acids: CASSQEGTSGFSYEQYF. CDR3 in DNA: TGTGCCAGCAGCCAAGAAGGGACTAGCGGGTTCTCCTACGAGCAGTACTTC.